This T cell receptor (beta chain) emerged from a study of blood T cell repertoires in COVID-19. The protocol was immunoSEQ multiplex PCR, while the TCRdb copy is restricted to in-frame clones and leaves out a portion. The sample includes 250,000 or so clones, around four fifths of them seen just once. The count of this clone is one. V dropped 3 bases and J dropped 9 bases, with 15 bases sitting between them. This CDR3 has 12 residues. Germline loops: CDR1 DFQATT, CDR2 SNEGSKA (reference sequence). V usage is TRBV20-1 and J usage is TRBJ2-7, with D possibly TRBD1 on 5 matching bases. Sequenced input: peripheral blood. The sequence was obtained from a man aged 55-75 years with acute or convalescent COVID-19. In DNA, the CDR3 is TGCAGTGCTAGTTTTGGGGCAAAGGGGCAGTACTTC. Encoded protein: CSASFGAKGQYF.